These 10 T cell receptor beta chains came from one sample sequenced in a study of T cell responses to AZD1222 COVID-19 vaccine. Measured with immunoSEQ multiplex PCR; TCRdb has only the in-frame clones, and not every one. Of some 110,000 clones in the sample, roughly 80% were seen once. The sequenced sample was peripheral blood, obtained on day 0 of AZD1222 vaccination. The source is an adult in good health.

The chain employs TRBV5-1 and TRBJ1-4, with 7 bases identical to TRBD1. Per the germline V gene, CDR1 is SGHRS and CDR2 is YFSETQ. The V segment lost 4 bases and the J segment 4 bases; nucleotides outside the gene matches: 7. The CDR3 loop spans 15 amino acids. The CDR3 sequence is CASSPGDSINEKLFF. DNA for the CDR3: TGCGCCAGCAGCCCCGGGGACAGTATTAATGAAAAACTGTTTTTT.

This clone appeared once. The genes are TRBV19 and TRBJ2-7; 7 nucleotides align to TRBD1. Germline V gene sequence: CDR1 LNHDA, CDR2 SQIVND (reference sequence). The CDR3 extends over 12 amino acids. J lost 5 bases, V lost 10 bases, and 8 bases had no gene match. The CDR3 sequence is CATSRGQHEQYF. The CDR3 DNA is TGTGCCACCTCGAGGGGGCAACACGAGCAGTACTTC.

The chain recombines TRBV28 with TRBJ2-7, with unresolved D. V lost 8 bases and J lost 6, with 11 bases in between. The CDR3 totals 11 residues. Germline values: CDR1 MDHEN, CDR2 SYDVKM. The CDR3 region has the DNA TGTGCCAGCGGAAGTTTTCGCGAGCAGTACTTC. Translation: CASGSFREQYF.

This chain joins TRBV19 and TRBJ2-1; 9 positions agree with TRBD2. The CDR3 sequence is 15 residues long. V dropped 9 bases and J dropped 7; count of bases not matched to a gene: 13. Germline lookup yields CDR1 LNHDA and CDR2 SQIVND (reference sequence). The CDR3 nucleotides are TGTGCCAGCGAAGGGTGGGGAGCGGGGGGAAATGAGCAGTTCTTC. Its protein is CASEGWGAGGNEQFF.

To note about this clone: Germline and junction disagree at one end, which may indicate a read error. The rearrangement uses TRBV27 and TRBJ1-6; D unresolved. Per germline, CDR1 MNHEY and CDR2 SMNVEV (reference sequence). The CDR3 is 9 amino acids. CDR3 nucleotide sequence: TGTGCCAGCAGTTTATCGCGGACTTTT. It translates to CASSLSRTF.

The chain uses TRBV29-1 and TRBJ2-3; maybe TRBD2 (7 bases). This CDR3 is built from 12 residues. V was trimmed by 7 bases and J by 4 bases, leaving 12 bases between them. Looked up from germline, CDR1 is SQVTM and CDR2 is ANQGSEA. CDR3 nucleotides: TGCAGCGGGGGGGGGCTATCAGATACGCAGTATTTT. Its protein is CSGGGLSDTQYF.

This sequence joins TRBV2 and TRBJ1-2; 7 nucleotides match TRBD1. In germline, CDR1 is SNHLY, CDR2 FYNNEI. V lost 6 bases to trimming and J lost 3 bases; unmatched junction nucleotides: 4. The length of the CDR3 is 13 residues. DNA for the CDR3: TGTGCCAGCAGAAAAGGGACAGACTATGGCTACACCTTC. Amino acids: CASRKGTDYGYTF.

The CDR3: CASSTGFRLMSYEQYF. The CDR3 nucleotides read TGTGCCAGCAGCACTGGGTTCAGGTTAATGTCCTACGAGCAGTACTTC. V usage is TRBV28 and J usage is TRBJ2-7; no firm D call. Trimming stripped 6 bases from V and 1 base from J, with 19 bases between. The CDR3 consists of 16 residues. Germline V gives CDR1 MDHEN, CDR2 SYDVKM.

This clone was counted a few times. The sample carries other DNA sequences with the same CDR3. V gene TRBV7-9 combines with J gene TRBJ2-5; maybe TRBD1 (6 bases). The CDR3 has 14 amino acids. Germline V gives CDR1 SEHNR, CDR2 FQNEAQ (reference sequence). With 3 bases removed from V and 5 bases from J, the gap between germline ends came to 13 bases. As DNA, the CDR3 is TGTGCCAGCAGCTTGCTAACAGGGAAGGAGACCCAGTACTTC. It codes for CASSLLTGKETQYF. Supplemented by reference TRBV7-9 and TRBJ2-5, the full variable domain reads DTGVSQNPRHKITKRGQNVTFRCDPISEHNRLYWYRQTLGQGPEFLTYFQNEAQLEKSRLLSDRFSAERPKGSFSTLEIQRTEQGDSAMYLCASSLLTGKETQYFGPGTRLLVL.

This chain connects TRBV5-1 to TRBJ1-6; 7 nucleotides line up with TRBD1. The CDR3 is made up of 14 amino acids. The germline CDR1 and CDR2 sequences are SGHRS and YFSETQ. The trim removed 4 bases at V and 10 bases at J, leaving 8 bases unmatched. CDR3 protein: CASSRQGDGSPLHF. Written as DNA, the CDR3 is TGCGCCAGCAGCAGACAGGGAGACGGGTCACCCCTCCACTTT.